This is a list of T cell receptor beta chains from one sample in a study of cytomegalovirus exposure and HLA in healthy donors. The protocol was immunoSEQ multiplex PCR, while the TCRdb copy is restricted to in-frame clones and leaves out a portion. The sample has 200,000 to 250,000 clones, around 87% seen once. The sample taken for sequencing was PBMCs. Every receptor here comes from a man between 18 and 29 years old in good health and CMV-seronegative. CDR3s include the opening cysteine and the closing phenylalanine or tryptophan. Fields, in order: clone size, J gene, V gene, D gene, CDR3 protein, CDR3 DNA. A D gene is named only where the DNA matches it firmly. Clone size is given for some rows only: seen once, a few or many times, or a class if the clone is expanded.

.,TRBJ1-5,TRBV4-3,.,CASSQDYARQPQHF,TGCGCCAGCAGCCAAGATTACGCCCGGCAGCCCCAGCATTTT
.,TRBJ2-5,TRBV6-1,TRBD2,CASSEGLAGGGQETQYF,TGTGCCAGCAGTGAAGGACTAGCGGGAGGGGGACAAGAGACCCAGTACTTC
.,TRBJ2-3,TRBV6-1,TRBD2,CASSSLAGGTDTQYF,TGTGCCAGCAGTTCACTAGCGGGAGGCACAGATACGCAGTATTTT
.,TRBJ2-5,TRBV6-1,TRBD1,CASSARTGGLETQYF,TGTGCCAGCAGTGCTAGGACAGGGGGCTTGGAGACCCAGTACTTC
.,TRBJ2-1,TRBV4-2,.,CASSQDPGSNEQFF,TGTGCCAGCAGCCAAGACCCGGGGTCCAATGAGCAGTTCTTC
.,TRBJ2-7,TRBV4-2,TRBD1,CASSQSTGGNEQYF,TGTGCCAGCAGCCAATCGACAGGGGGCAACGAGCAGTACTTC
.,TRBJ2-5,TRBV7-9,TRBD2,CASSLYRGGQETQYF,TGTGCCAGCAGCTTATACCGGGGGGGTCAAGAGACCCAGTACTTC
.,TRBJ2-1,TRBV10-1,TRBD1,CASSESDRDNEQFF,TGCGCCAGCAGTGAGTCCGACAGGGACAATGAGCAGTTCTTC
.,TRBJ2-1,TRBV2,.,CASSEVRDGYNEQFF,TGTGCCAGCAGTGAAGTGCGGGATGGATACAATGAGCAGTTCTTC
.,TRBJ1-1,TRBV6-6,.,CATIRNTEAFF,TGTGCCACCATTAGGAACACTGAAGCTTTCTTT
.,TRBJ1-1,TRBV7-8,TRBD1,CASSLYQGASTEAFF,TGTGCCAGCAGCTTATATCAGGGGGCTAGTACTGAAGCTTTCTTT
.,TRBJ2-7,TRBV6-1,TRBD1,CASNQDRVHEQYF,TGTGCCAGCAACCAGGACAGGGTGCACGAGCAGTACTTC
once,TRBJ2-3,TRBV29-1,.,CSVYSPDTQYF,TGCAGCGTTTACTCTCCAGATACGCAGTATTTT
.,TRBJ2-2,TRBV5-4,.,CASSLISEGTGELFF,TGTGCCAGCAGCTTGATTAGCGAGGGCACCGGGGAGCTGTTTTTT
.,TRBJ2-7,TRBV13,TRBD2,CASSPASGSSYEQYF,TGTGCCAGCAGCCCCGCTAGCGGGAGTTCCTACGAGCAGTACTTC
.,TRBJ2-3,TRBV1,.,CTSSQDLFGLGRDTQYF,TGCACCAGCAGCCAAGATCTTTTTGGACTAGGGAGAGATACGCAGTATTTT
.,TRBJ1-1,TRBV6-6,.,CASRSGTSRDTEAFF,TGTGCCAGCAGATCCGGGACATCACGCGACACTGAAGCTTTCTTT
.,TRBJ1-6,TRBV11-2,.,CASSLDTQASSYNSPLHF,TGTGCCAGCAGCTTAGATACCCAGGCGAGCTCCTATAATTCACCCCTCCACTTT
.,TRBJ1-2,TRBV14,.,CASSQARGGNGYTF,TGTGCCAGCAGCCAAGCCCGCGGGGGGAACGGCTACACCTTC
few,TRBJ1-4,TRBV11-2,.,CASSSPWEGEKLFF,TGTGCCAGCAGCTCCCCTTGGGAGGGAGAAAAACTGTTTTTT
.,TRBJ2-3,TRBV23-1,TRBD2,CASSQKRGLAGSTDTQYF,TGCGCCAGCAGTCAGAAGCGGGGACTAGCGGGGTCCACAGATACGCAGTATTTT
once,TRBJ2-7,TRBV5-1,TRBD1,CASSITGEEQYF,TGCGCCAGCAGCATAACAGGGGAAGAGCAGTACTTC
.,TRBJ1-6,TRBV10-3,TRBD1,CATRQGQESPLHF,TGTGCCACCAGGCAAGGACAGGAATCACCCCTCCACTTT
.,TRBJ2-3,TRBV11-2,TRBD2,CASSLRPRGGTDTQYF,TGTGCCAGCAGCTTAAGACCCCGCGGGGGGACAGATACGCAGTATTTT
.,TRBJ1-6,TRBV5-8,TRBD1,CASSADRARESPLHF,TGTGCCAGCAGCGCCGACAGGGCGAGGGAATCACCCCTCCACTTT
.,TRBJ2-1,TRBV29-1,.,CSVRQGTTSYNEQFF,TGCAGCGTTCGACAGGGGACTACCTCCTACAATGAGCAGTTCTTC
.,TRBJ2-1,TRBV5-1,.,CASSLSGFNEQFF,TGCGCCAGCAGTCTTTCGGGATTCAATGAGCAGTTCTTC
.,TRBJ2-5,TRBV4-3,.,CASSHSQGYQETQYF,TGCGCCAGCAGCCACTCACAGGGATATCAAGAGACCCAGTACTTC
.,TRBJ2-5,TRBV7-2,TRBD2,CASSLSGRPGGTQYF,TGTGCCAGCAGCTTGAGCGGGAGGCCTGGGGGGACCCAGTACTTC
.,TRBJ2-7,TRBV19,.,CASSTLGQDYEQYF,TGTGCCAGTAGCACATTGGGGCAGGACTACGAGCAGTACTTC
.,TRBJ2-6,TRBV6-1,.,CASSDTSLGANVLTF,TGTGCCAGCAGCGATACTTCACTTGGGGCCAACGTCCTGACTTTC
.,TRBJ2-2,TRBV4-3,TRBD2,CASSQDLAGGRTGELFF,TGCGCCAGCAGCCAAGATTTGGCGGGAGGTCGAACCGGGGAGCTGTTTTTT
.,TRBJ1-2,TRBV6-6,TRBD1,CASSYGQGARGYGYTF,TGTGCCAGCAGTTACGGACAGGGGGCGCGAGGCTATGGCTACACCTTC
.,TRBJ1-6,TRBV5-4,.,CASSLDSDRNSPLHF,TGTGCCAGCAGCTTGGACTCCGACAGGAATTCACCCCTCCACTTT
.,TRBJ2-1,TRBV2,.,CASSNSFYNEQFF,TGTGCCAGCAGTAACAGCTTCTACAATGAGCAGTTCTTC
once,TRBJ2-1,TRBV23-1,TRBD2,CASSPGGRTAYNEQFF,TGCGCCAGCAGTCCGGGGGGGAGGACAGCCTACAATGAGCAGTTCTTC
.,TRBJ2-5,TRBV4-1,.,CASSRTAQETQYF,TGCGCCAGCAGCCGGACAGCTCAAGAGACCCAGTACTTC
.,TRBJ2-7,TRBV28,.,CASSWSYEQYF,TGTGCCAGCAGTTGGAGCTACGAGCAGTACTTC
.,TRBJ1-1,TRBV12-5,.,CASGTQGGTEAFF,TGTGCTAGTGGCACCCAGGGCGGTACTGAAGCTTTCTTT
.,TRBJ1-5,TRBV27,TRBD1,CASSRLTGGRGSNQPQHF,TGTGCCAGCAGCAGACTGACAGGGGGCCGGGGGAGCAATCAGCCCCAGCATTTT
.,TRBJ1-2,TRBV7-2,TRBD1,CASSLRWDSYDYTF,TGTGCCAGCAGCTTAAGATGGGACAGCTATGACTACACCTTC
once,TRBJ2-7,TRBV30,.,CAWWKPGHSTYEQYF,TGTGCCTGGTGGAAACCGGGACACTCGACCTACGAGCAGTACTTC
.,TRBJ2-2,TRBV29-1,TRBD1,CSVVKQGSTGELFF,TGCAGCGTTGTAAAACAGGGGAGCACCGGGGAGCTGTTTTTT
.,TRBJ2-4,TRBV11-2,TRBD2,CASSSPSGRAKNIQYF,TGTGCCAGCAGCTCGCCTAGCGGGAGAGCCAAAAACATTCAGTACTTC
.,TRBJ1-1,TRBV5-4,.,CASSLARANTEAFF,TGTGCCAGCAGCTTGGCCAGGGCGAACACTGAAGCTTTCTTT
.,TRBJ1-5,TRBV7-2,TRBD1,CASSSKGQGDQPQHF,TGTGCCAGCAGCTCAAAGGGACAGGGCGATCAGCCCCAGCATTTT
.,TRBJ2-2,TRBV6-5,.,CASTLPGDTGELFF,TGTGCCAGCACCTTACCCGGGGACACCGGGGAGCTGTTTTTT
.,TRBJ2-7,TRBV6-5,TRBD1,CASSPGTGLTYEQYF,TGTGCCAGCAGCCCCGGGACAGGGCTAACCTACGAGCAGTACTTC
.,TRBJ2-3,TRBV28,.,CASSSRGDTQYF,TGTGCCAGCAGTTCTAGAGGTGATACGCAGTATTTT
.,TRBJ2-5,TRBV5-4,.,CASSLVGETQYF,TGTGCCAGCAGCTTGGTTGGCGAGACCCAGTACTTC
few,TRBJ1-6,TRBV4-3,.,CASSQDLEGNLHF,TGCGCCAGCAGCCAAGATTTAGAGGGCAACCTCCACTTT
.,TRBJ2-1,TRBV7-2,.,CASSLGLAIAEQFF,TGTGCCAGCAGCTTAGGGCTAGCGATCGCTGAGCAGTTCTTC
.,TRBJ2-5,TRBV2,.,CASSVRAEAPQETQYF,TGTGCCAGCAGTGTACGAGCGGAGGCGCCCCAAGAGACCCAGTACTTC